This section outlines one T cell receptor beta chain sequence together with its context. Its target is unknown. These data originate in a study of radiotherapy plus CTLA-4 blockade in lung cancer. Study-level results: Reports state that early shifts in blood T cell clones, with interferon-beta, best predicted response. Some TCR clones had been derived from tumors. These clones expanded in peripheral blood after radiotherapy plus ipilimumab.

Each patient with chemo-refractory metastatic non-small-cell lung cancer was treated with focal radiation plus CTLA-4 blockade using ipilimumab. V lost 6 bases to trimming and J lost 1 base, with 9 bases between them. The CDR3 covers 13 residues. In germline, CDR1 is MGHDK, CDR2 SYGVNS. Here immunoSEQ multiplex PCR was the method, and the copy in TCRdb shows in-frame clones only, minus some. The data show approximately 47,000 clones, roughly 60% seen once. Sequences were derived from peripheral blood, sampled from a patient treated with radiotherapy plus ipilimumab. The sequence came from a human donor with non-small cell lung cancer who had a partial response to radiotherapy plus ipilimumab. V and J are TRBV25-1 and TRBJ1-2; tentatively, D is TRBD1 (6 bases). DNA for the CDR3: TGTGCCAGCAGCCGGACAGTTAACTATGGCTACACCTTC. Its translation: CASSRTVNYGYTF.